These 14 T cell receptor beta chains were sequenced from one sample in a study of shared clonotypes between healthy human individuals. The naive CD8 fraction comprised CD45RO-negative cells positively selected for CCR7 and excluded terminally differentiated effector memory CD45RA+ cells. Here immunoSEQ multiplex PCR was the method, and the copy in TCRdb shows in-frame clones only, minus some. The table includes around 2,000,000 clones, about 95% detected once. The sample was naive CD8+ T cells sorted from blood. Receptors originate from a man aged 18 to 35 in good health.

The rearrangement joins TRBV5-6 to TRBJ1-5; maybe TRBD1 (6 bases). Germline CDR1 is SGHDT and CDR2 is YYEEEE. This CDR3 contains 16 residues. With 0 bases removed from V and 1 base from J, the gap between germline ends came to 11 bases. Here the CDR3 DNA reads TGTGCCAGCAGCTTGGACCCAGGGGCGAGCAATCAGCCCCAGCATTTT. It is translated as CASSLDPGASNQPQHF. Variable domain in full (rest from reference TRBV5-6 and TRBJ1-5): DAGVTQSPTHLIKTRGQQVTLRCSPKSGHDTVSWYQQALGQGPQFIFQYYEEEERQRGNFPDRFSGHQFPNYSSELNVNALLLGDSALYLCASSLDPGASNQPQHFGDGTRLSIL.

The chain recombines TRBV7-9 with TRBJ2-7; no definite D call. The V gene's germline CDR1 is SEHNR and CDR2 FQNEAQ (reference sequence). V was clipped by 2 bases and J by 5 bases, with 13 bases between them. The CDR3 consists of 14 residues. The CDR3 sequence: CASSLQERVDEQYF. As DNA, the CDR3 is TGTGCCAGCAGCTTACAGGAGAGAGTGGACGAGCAGTACTTC.

The V gene is TRBV13, the J gene TRBJ2-7; TRBD1 is a possible D gene (6 bases). There are 14 residues in the CDR3. V was shortened by 1 base and J by 5 bases, with 12 bases between the two germline ends. CDR1 is PRHDT, CDR2 FYEKMQ, per germline (reference sequence). Here the CDR3 reads CASSLVSDSHEQYF. CDR3 nucleotides: TGTGCCAGCAGCTTAGTTTCGGACAGCCACGAGCAGTACTTC. Full variable domain (remainder filled in from reference TRBV13 and TRBJ2-7): AAGVIQSPRHLIKEKRETATLKCYPIPRHDTVYWYQQGPGQDPQFLISFYEKMQSDKGSIPDRFSAQQFSDYHSELNMSSLELGDSALYFCASSLVSDSHEQYFGPGTRLTVT.

The chain carries TRBV5-6 and TRBJ2-1; TRBD2 aligns across 12 bases. CDR1 and CDR2 (germline): SGHDT, YYEEEE. This CDR3 has 15 residues. The J segment lost 8 bases and the V segment lost 4 bases, leaving 7 bases of the junction unmatched. The chain's CDR3 is CASSSLAGGPHEQFF. In DNA, the CDR3 is TGTGCCAGCAGCAGTCTAGCGGGAGGGCCCCATGAGCAGTTCTTC.

This chain uses TRBV4-1 with TRBJ2-7; perhaps TRBD2 as D (5 bases). V was trimmed by 1 base and J by 5 bases, leaving 15 bases between them. The CDR3 covers 15 residues. Germline lookup yields CDR1 MGHRA and CDR2 YSYEKL. This CDR3 is CASSQVSASPHEQYF. The CDR3 DNA follows: TGCGCCAGCAGCCAAGTTAGCGCCTCGCCCCACGAGCAGTACTTC.

This chain joins TRBV4-3 and TRBJ2-7; TRBD2 agrees at 11 bases. CDR3 length equals 17 residues. CDR1 LGHNA and CDR2 YSLEER come from the germline V gene. V dropped 1 base and J dropped 4; count of bases not matched to a gene: 9. CDR3 sequence (DNA): TGCGCCAGCAGCCAAGGGGCGCGACTAGCGGGACCTTACGAGCAGTACTTC. Its protein is CASSQGARLAGPYEQYF.

V is TRBV7-6 and J is TRBJ2-3; D remains unclear. The germline V gene has CDR1 SGHVS and CDR2 FNYEAQ. With 5 bases removed from V and 4 bases from J, the gap between germline ends came to 13 bases. The CDR3 is made up of 14 amino acids. The CDR3 nucleotides read TGTGCCAGCAGCCCTTTGTCGGGTTCAGATACGCAGTATTTT. Protein: CASSPLSGSDTQYF.

This chain connects TRBV5-6 to TRBJ1-5, with TRBD1 identical over 8 bases. The CDR3 covers 15 residues. The ends lost 1 base at V and 11 bases at J; junction bases unmatched: 11. Germline V gene data show CDR1 as SGHDT and CDR2 as YYEEEE. CDR3 loop: CASSLSPGQVSSQHF. The CDR3 DNA follows: TGTGCCAGCAGCTTGAGCCCGGGACAGGTTTCTTCCCAGCATTTT.

This clone showed up just once. The chain combines TRBV6-1 with TRBJ2-7; perhaps TRBD1 as D (6 bases). V lost 10 bases to trimming and J lost 4 bases, with 20 bases between them. Germline V gene sequence: CDR1 MNHNS, CDR2 SASEGT. The CDR3 is 14 residues long. CDR3: CAIAGTTTHYEQYF. The CDR3 DNA follows: TGTGCCATTGCCGGGACAACGACTCATTACGAGCAGTACTTC.

The V call is TRBV7-2, the J call TRBJ1-5, with 8 bases lining up with TRBD1. The germline V gene has CDR1 SGHTA and CDR2 FQGNSA. The CDR3 runs 15 residues. J gave up 6 bases and V 1 base, and 5 bases lay outside the gene matches. CDR3 in DNA: TGTGCCAGCAGCTTAGAGGGACAGGCGGTTCAGCCCCAGCATTTT. This codes for CASSLEGQAVQPQHF.

This chain joins TRBV10-2 and TRBJ1-4; no firm D call. The CDR3 consists of 16 residues. Germline CDR1 is WSHSY and CDR2 is SAAADI. Trimming left V 3 bases short and J 3 bases short, with 14 bases between. CDR3 amino acids: CASSDPPGWSNEKLFF. The CDR3 DNA sequence: TGCGCCAGCAGTGACCCTCCGGGGTGGTCTAATGAAAAACTGTTTTTT.

V gene TRBV13 combines with J gene TRBJ1-3, with no clear D. The V end was cut by 1 base, the J end by 0 bases, with 7 bases between. The CDR3 covers 15 residues. CDR1 is PRHDT and CDR2 is FYEKMQ in the germline V gene (reference sequence). CDR3: CASSLAGHSGNTIYF. DNA of the CDR3: TGTGCCAGCAGCTTAGCCGGCCACTCTGGAAACACCATATATTTT.

This clone was counted once. The gene calls are TRBV4-3 and TRBJ2-7; 11 bases agree with TRBD2. The CDR3 has 18 residues. The ends lost 0 bases at V and 7 bases at J; junction bases unmatched: 14. CDR1 is LGHNA, CDR2 YSLEER, per germline. For the CDR3, the DNA is TGCGCCAGCAGCCAAGATCAACTAGCGGGAGTATCCGGTTGGGAGCAGTACTTC. It specifies CASSQDQLAGVSGWEQYF.

The J gene is TRBJ2-7, the V gene TRBV27; D is perhaps TRBD1 (7 bases). V was trimmed by 4 bases and J by 2 bases, leaving 21 bases between them. This CDR3 contains 17 residues. Looked up from germline, CDR1 is MNHEY and CDR2 is SMNVEV (reference sequence). CDR3 in DNA: TGTGCCAGCAGTTCCTTGAGCCCAGGGGGGCTTACCTACGAGCAGTACTTC. It is translated as CASSSLSPGGLTYEQYF.